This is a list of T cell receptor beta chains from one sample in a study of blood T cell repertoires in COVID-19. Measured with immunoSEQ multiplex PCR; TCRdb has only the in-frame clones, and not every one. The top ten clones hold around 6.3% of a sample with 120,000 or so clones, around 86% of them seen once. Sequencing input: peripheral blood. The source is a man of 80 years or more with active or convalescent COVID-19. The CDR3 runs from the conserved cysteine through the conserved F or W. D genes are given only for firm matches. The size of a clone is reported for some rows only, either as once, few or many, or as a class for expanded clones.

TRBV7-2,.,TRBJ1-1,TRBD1,CASSYTGGTEAFF,TGTGCCAGCAGCTATACAGGGGGCACTGAAGCTTTCTTT
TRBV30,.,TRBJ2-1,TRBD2,CAWSALGAGGNEQFF,TGTGCCTGGAGTGCCTTAGGGGCGGGAGGCAATGAGCAGTTCTTC
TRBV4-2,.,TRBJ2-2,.,CASSRELANTGELFF,TGTGCCAGCAGCCGAGAACTAGCGAACACCGGGGAGCTGTTTTTT
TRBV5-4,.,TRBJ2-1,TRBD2,CASSPPASGSYNEQFF,TGTGCCAGCAGCCCCCCGGCTAGCGGTTCCTACAATGAGCAGTTCTTC
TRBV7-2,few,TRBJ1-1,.,CASSLEGRSGGTEAFF,TGTGCCAGCAGCTTAGAAGGGAGGAGCGGGGGCACTGAAGCTTTCTTT
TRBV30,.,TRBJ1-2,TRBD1,CAWSVTGTGVNYGYTF,TGTGCCTGGAGTGTAACCGGGACAGGGGTAAACTATGGCTACACCTTC
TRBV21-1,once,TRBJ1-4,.,CASTLTPGQVGEKLFF,TGTGCCAGCACCCTTACCCCAGGACAGGTGGGTGAAAAACTGTTTTTT
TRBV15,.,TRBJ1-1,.,CATSRKGDEAFF,TGTGCCACCAGCAGAAAAGGGGATGAAGCTTTCTTT
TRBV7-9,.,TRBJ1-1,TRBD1,CASSYRTGDEDTEAFF,TGTGCCAGCAGCTACCGGACAGGGGATGAGGACACTGAAGCTTTCTTT
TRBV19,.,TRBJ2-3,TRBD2,CATRLAATDTQYF,TGTGCCACCCGACTAGCGGCCACAGATACGCAGTATTTT
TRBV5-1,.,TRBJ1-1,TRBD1,CASSLTQTGTEAFF,TGCGCCAGCAGCTTGACCCAGACAGGGACTGAAGCTTTCTTT
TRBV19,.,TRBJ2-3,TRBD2,CASSIELSGLGTDTQYF,TGTGCCAGTAGTATAGAGCTTAGCGGGCTCGGCACAGATACGCAGTATTTT
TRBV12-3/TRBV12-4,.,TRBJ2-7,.,CASSLAGAYEQYF,TGTGCCAGCAGTTTAGCAGGGGCCTACGAGCAGTACTTC
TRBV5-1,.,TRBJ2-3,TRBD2,CASSFSGGGGDTQYF,TGCGCCAGCAGCTTTAGCGGGGGCGGGGGAGATACGCAGTATTTT
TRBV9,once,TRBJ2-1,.,CASSDRRFPNEQFF,TGTGCCAGCAGCGACAGGCGGTTTCCCAATGAGCAGTTCTTC
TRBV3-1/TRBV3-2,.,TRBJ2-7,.,CASSQVHSSYEQYF,TGTGCCAGCAGCCAAGTTCACAGCTCCTACGAGCAGTACTTC
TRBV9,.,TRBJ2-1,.,CASSVVPRGRQGDNEQFF,TGTGCCAGCAGCGTAGTGCCCCGGGGGAGACAGGGAGACAATGAGCAGTTCTTC
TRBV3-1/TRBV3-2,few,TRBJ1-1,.,CARRGRAEAFF,TGTGCCAGAAGGGGCCGGGCTGAAGCTTTCTTT
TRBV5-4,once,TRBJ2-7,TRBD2,CASSLAGTGLGSYEQYF,TGTGCCAGCAGCTTGGCCGGAACGGGACTAGGTTCCTACGAGCAGTACTTC
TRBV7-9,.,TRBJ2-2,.,CASSLRQVPRTGELFF,TGTGCCAGCAGCTTACGACAGGTCCCACGCACCGGGGAGCTGTTTTTT
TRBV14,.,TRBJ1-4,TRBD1,CASSQGGTGIRGATNEKLFF,TGTGCCAGCAGCCAAGGCGGGACAGGGATAAGGGGTGCAACTAATGAAAAACTGTTTTTT
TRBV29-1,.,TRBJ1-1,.,CSVATGNTEAFF,TGCAGCGTTGCTACAGGGAATACTGAAGCTTTCTTT
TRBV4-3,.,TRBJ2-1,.,CASSQDGGGHNEQFF,TGCGCCAGCAGCCAAGATGGAGGGGGCCATAATGAGCAGTTCTTC
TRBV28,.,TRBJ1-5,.,CASSRDNSNQPQHF,TGTGCCAGCAGCCGAGACAATAGCAATCAGCCCCAGCATTTT
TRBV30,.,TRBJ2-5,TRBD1,CAWSGDRGLGETQYF,TGTGCCTGGAGTGGTGACAGGGGGCTGGGGGAGACCCAGTACTTC
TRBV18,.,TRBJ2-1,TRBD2,CASSPSPGLANYNEQFF,TGTGCCAGCTCACCCTCTCCGGGACTAGCCAACTACAATGAGCAGTTCTTC
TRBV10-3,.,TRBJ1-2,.,CAISESRGSGGYTF,TGTGCCATCAGTGAGTCTAGGGGATCGGGTGGCTACACCTTC
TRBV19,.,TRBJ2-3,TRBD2,CASRTSGATYTDTQYF,TGTGCCAGCCGGACTAGCGGGGCCACCTACACAGATACGCAGTATTTT
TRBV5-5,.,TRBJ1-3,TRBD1,CASSLTGANSGNTIYF,TGTGCCAGCAGCTTGACAGGGGCCAACTCTGGAAACACCATATATTTT
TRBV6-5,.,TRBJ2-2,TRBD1,CASSKSDRVNGELFF,TGTGCCAGCAGCAAGAGCGACAGGGTCAACGGGGAGCTGTTTTTT
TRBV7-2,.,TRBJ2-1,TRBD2,CASSSPGLAVDNEQFF,TGTGCCAGCAGCTCACCGGGACTAGCGGTCGACAATGAGCAGTTCTTC
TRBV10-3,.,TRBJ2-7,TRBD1,CAISELRDREVYEQYF,TGTGCCATCAGTGAGTTAAGGGACAGGGAGGTATACGAGCAGTACTTC
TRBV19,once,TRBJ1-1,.,CASSIVGRLNTEAFF,TGTGCCAGTAGTATAGTTGGCAGATTGAACACTGAAGCTTTCTTT
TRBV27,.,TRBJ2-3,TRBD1,CASSFRGTGPDTQYF,TGTGCCAGCAGTTTTAGGGGGACAGGGCCAGATACGCAGTATTTT